These 2 T cell receptor beta chains share one sample of origin, sequenced in a study of T cells after yellow fever vaccination. TCRdb re-analysed the 5' RACE reads in MiXCR, keeping a single row per CDR3 protein. The table shows under 50,000 distinct CDR3 sequences, with 6% to 7% occurring only once. Sequencing used PBMCs, either bulk or a sorted T-cell subset (CD4+, CD8+, memory, or dextramer-sorted; not recorded which), obtained 45 days after the yellow fever booster vaccination. Every receptor here comes from a man aged 25 to 45 who received the YFV17D yellow fever vaccine.

This clonotype was counted many times. The chain couples TRBV2 to TRBJ1-1; D is uncertain. This CDR3 spans 10 amino acids. Per germline, CDR1 SNHLY and CDR2 FYNNEI. The V end was cut by 5 bases, the J end by 2 bases, with 0 bases between. CDR3 loop: CASSNTEAFF. The CDR3 DNA follows: TGTGCCAGCAGTAACACTGAAGCTTTCTTT.

This clonotype has a count of ten or more. The chain is built from TRBV20-1 and TRBJ2-1; 10 nucleotides align to TRBD2. The trim removed 4 bases at V and 8 bases at J, leaving 5 bases unmatched. The germline V gene encodes CDR1 DFQATT and CDR2 SNEGSKA (reference sequence). The CDR3 is made up of 13 amino acids. The CDR3 bases are TGCAGTGCTACTGGGACTAGCGTCCATGAGCAGTTCTTC. Encoded protein: CSATGTSVHEQFF.